The clone carrying this TCR beta chain was recorded at least ten times. The CDR3 extends over 17 amino acids. J lost 4 bases, V lost 5 bases, and 14 bases had no gene match. The entry originates in a study of T cells after yellow fever vaccination. MiXCR was run by TCRdb on the 5' RACE reads, yielding one entry per CDR3 protein. Counted here are some 220,000 distinct CDR3 sequences, approximately 3.3% occurring once; the ten biggest clones make up under 3.5%. The sequencing here drew on CD4+ T cells sorted from PBMCs, taken 10 days after the yellow fever booster vaccination. The gene calls are TRBV12-3 or TRBV12-4 and TRBJ2-3, with TRBD1 matching over 8 bases. The receptor's source is a man in his late teens or twenties who received the YFV17D yellow fever vaccine. The CDR3 sequence: CASSAGQARIGSDTQYF. For the CDR3, the DNA is TGTGCCAGCAGTGCGGGACAGGCGAGGATAGGATCAGATACGCAGTATTTT.